These T cell receptor beta chains were read from a single sample in a study of beta chain features in type 1 diabetes. Repertoires were generated with immunoSEQ multiplex PCR, while TCRdb's copy carries only in-frame clones and drops some. The profile shows about 900,000 clones, roughly a sixth of them singletons. The sequenced sample consisted of naive CD4+ T cells from blood. The receptors come from a woman between 18 and 29 years old in good health. CDR3s include the opening cysteine and the closing phenylalanine or tryptophan. D genes are given only for firm matches. Clone size, where shown, is once, few, many, or a class for clones that have expanded.

j_call	d_call	clone_size	v_call	cdr3_aa	cdr3_nt
TRBJ2-3	.	few	TRBV5-1	CASKQYAGLTDTQYF	TGCGCCAGCAAACAGTACGCGGGTCTCACAGATACGCAGTATTTT
TRBJ2-3	TRBD2	few	TRBV28	CASSSPSGSTDTQYF	TGTGCCAGCAGTTCCCCTAGCGGGAGCACAGATACGCAGTATTTT
TRBJ1-5	TRBD1	.	TRBV6-5	CASRADRAGDQPQHF	TGTGCCAGCAGAGCCGACAGGGCCGGGGATCAGCCCCAGCATTTT
TRBJ1-1	.	few	TRBV2	CASSDAGVGAFF	TGTGCCAGCAGTGACGCAGGGGTAGGAGCTTTCTTT
TRBJ1-2	.	.	TRBV4-2	CASSQWSGEANYGYTF	TGTGCCAGCAGCCAATGGTCCGGAGAAGCTAACTATGGCTACACCTTC
TRBJ2-7	TRBD2	.	TRBV25-1	CASSDRSGRGSEQYF	TGTGCCAGCAGTGACCGTAGCGGGAGGGGTAGTGAGCAGTACTTC
TRBJ2-5	.	.	TRBV11-2	CASSARVGETQYF	TGTGCCAGCAGCGCCAGAGTGGGGGAGACCCAGTACTTC
TRBJ2-3	TRBD2	few	TRBV7-9	CASSLRREGSDTQYF	TGTGCCAGCAGCCTTCGTCGGGAGGGGTCAGATACGCAGTATTTT
TRBJ2-7	TRBD1	few	TRBV28	CASSFAGQGSYEQYF	TGTGCCAGCAGCTTCGCGGGACAGGGATCCTACGAGCAGTACTTC
TRBJ2-3	.	.	TRBV7-2	CASSLHLGATDTQYF	TGTGCCAGCAGCTTACATCTGGGCGCAACAGATACGCAGTATTTT
TRBJ2-5	TRBD1	.	TRBV10-3	CAIRSGGEGETQYF	TGTGCCATCAGATCAGGGGGCGAGGGAGAGACCCAGTACTTC
TRBJ2-2	TRBD2	.	TRBV4-3	CASSHGGGPGELFF	TGCGCCAGCAGCCATGGCGGGGGTCCCGGGGAGCTGTTTTTT
TRBJ2-5	.	few	TRBV5-4	CASSATRTLSRETQYF	TGTGCCAGCAGCGCTACGAGGACCCTATCTAGGGAGACCCAGTACTTC
TRBJ2-5	.	.	TRBV7-9	CASSPLGQETQYF	TGTGCCAGCAGCCCTTTGGGACAAGAGACCCAGTACTTC
TRBJ2-2	TRBD2	few	TRBV4-2	CASSQVGTSGGAGELFF	TGTGCCAGCAGCCAAGTTGGTACTAGCGGGGGAGCCGGGGAGCTGTTTTTT
TRBJ2-4	TRBD1	few	TRBV6-1	CATSRDRVNIQYF	TGTGCCACTTCTAGGGACAGGGTAAACATTCAGTACTTC
TRBJ2-1	TRBD2	.	TRBV5-8	CASSLFGGRGNEQFF	TGTGCCAGCAGCTTGTTCGGCGGGAGGGGCAATGAGCAGTTCTTC
TRBJ2-1	TRBD2	.	TRBV7-2	CASSSTSGSYNEQFF	TGTGCCAGCAGCTCGACTAGCGGTTCCTACAATGAGCAGTTCTTC
TRBJ2-1	.	few	TRBV6-5	CASSYRLRGYNEQFF	TGTGCCAGCAGTTACCGACTCCGGGGCTACAATGAGCAGTTCTTC
TRBJ2-3	TRBD2	few	TRBV7-2	CASTAGVSTDTQYF	TGTGCCAGCACCGCGGGGGTGAGCACAGATACGCAGTATTTT
TRBJ2-1	.	.	TRBV11-3	CASSLGRGPYNEQFF	TGTGCCAGCAGCTTAGGTAGAGGCCCCTACAATGAGCAGTTCTTC
TRBJ2-5	.	few	TRBV27	CASSRRTSGAPQETQYF	TGTGCCAGCAGCCGCCGAACCAGCGGCGCCCCGCAAGAGACCCAGTACTTC
TRBJ1-1	.	few	TRBV27	CASSTRQGASTEAFF	TGTGCCAGCAGTACTCGACAAGGGGCAAGCACTGAAGCTTTCTTT
TRBJ2-2	.	.	TRBV7-9	CASSYTQGAGELFF	TGTGCCAGCAGTTATACCCAGGGAGCCGGGGAGCTGTTTTTT
TRBJ2-7	TRBD1	few	TRBV10-3	CATFPGTGAYEQYF	TGTGCCACCTTTCCCGGGACAGGGGCCTACGAGCAGTACTTC
TRBJ1-5	.	few	TRBV2	CASSEGETGNQPQHF	TGTGCCAGCAGTGAAGGGGAAACAGGCAATCAGCCCCAGCATTTT
TRBJ1-2	.	few	TRBV27	CASGGAYGYTF	TGTGCCAGCGGTGGAGCCTATGGCTACACCTTC
TRBJ1-2	.	.	TRBV28	CASSLVATQRPTYGYTF	TGTGCCAGCAGTTTGGTGGCTACTCAAAGACCAACCTATGGCTACACCTTC
TRBJ2-7	TRBD1	.	TRBV5-1	CASSALTGASYEQYF	TGCGCCAGCAGCGCCTTGACAGGGGCCAGCTACGAGCAGTACTTC
TRBJ1-5	TRBD1	.	TRBV4-3	CASSQHRGPTWPQHF	TGCGCCAGCAGCCAACACAGGGGACCGACCTGGCCCCAGCATTTT
TRBJ2-1	TRBD2	.	TRBV5-1	CASSRLATYNEQFF	TGCGCCAGCAGCCGACTAGCGACCTACAATGAGCAGTTCTTC
TRBJ2-7	.	few	TRBV28	CASKGSLYEQYF	TGTGCCAGCAAGGGCAGTCTCTACGAGCAGTACTTC
TRBJ2-7	.	.	TRBV7-9	CASSPASYEQYF	TGTGCCAGCAGCCCCGCTTCCTACGAGCAGTACTTC